A single sample gave rise to the 4 T cell receptor beta chains below, sequenced in a study of shared clonotypes between healthy human individuals. The repertoire was sequenced with immunoSEQ multiplex PCR; TCRdb's copy has only in-frame clones and lacks some. The sample has roughly 500,000 clones, 60% to 80% seen once; the top ten hold 12%. Sequencing was performed on PBMCs. The receptors were gathered from a woman aged 40 to 49 in good health. Some clones in this sample may be carry-over from other donors' samples.

This rearrangement joins TRBV27 to TRBJ2-3; TRBD2 matches 8 bases. CDR1 is MNHEY and CDR2 is SMNVEV in the germline V gene (reference sequence). J gave up 3 bases and V 10 bases, and 9 bases lay outside the gene matches. This CDR3 is 14 amino acids long. The CDR3 nucleotides read TGTGCCACCTCCTCGGGACTAGTAACAGATACGCAGTATTTT. Its translation: CATSSGLVTDTQYF.

This clone appeared many times. This chain joins TRBV28 and TRBJ2-3, with D possibly being TRBD1 (6 bases). Germline-derived CDR1 and CDR2 are MDHEN and SYDVKM. There are 17 residues in the CDR3. The V end lost 5 bases, the J end lost 2 bases, and 20 bases lay between the germline ends. CDR3 protein: CASSPKFRGYFTDTQYF. The CDR3, as DNA: TGTGCCAGCAGTCCCAAATTCAGGGGCTATTTCACAGATACGCAGTATTTT. Drawing the rest from reference TRBV28 and TRBJ2-3, the complete variable domain is DVKVTQSSRYLVKRTGEKVFLECVQDMDHENMFWYRQDPGLGLRLIYFSYDVKMKEKGDIPEGYSVSREKKERFSLILESASTNQTSMYLCASSPKFRGYFTDTQYFGPGTRLTVL.

This chain links TRBV5-6 with TRBJ2-5, with TRBD2 matching 7 bases. The J segment lost 5 bases and the V segment lost 4 bases, leaving 11 bases of the junction unmatched. The CDR3 length is 15 residues. Per the germline V gene, CDR1 is SGHDT and CDR2 is YYEEEE. The CDR3 DNA is TGTGCCAGCAGCCCCACGGGACTAATGGGGGAGACCCAGTACTTC. Encoded protein: CASSPTGLMGETQYF.

The rearrangement uses TRBV6-1 and TRBJ1-1, with D unresolved. This CDR3 region has 13 residues. Trimming shortened V by 4 bases and J by 3 bases, and 9 bases separated the two germline ends. CDR1 and CDR2 (germline): MNHNS, SASEGT. The DNA for the CDR3 is TGTGCCAGCAGTGCGGTGGGAGACACTGAAGCTTTCTTT. Protein: CASSAVGDTEAFF.